These T cell receptor beta chains were read from a single sample in a study of T cell repertoires in cytomegalovirus infection. Via MiXCR, TCRdb re-called the reads, giving one row per CDR3 protein. The profile covers around 800,000 distinct CDR3 sequences, with roughly 33% appearing a single time and roughly 12% taken by the ten largest. No antigen has been assigned to these receptors. This specimen was cultured CD8+ T cells from PBMCs, taken from culture after CMV antigen stimulation. The source of these receptors is a human donor in good health (CMV status not recorded). Some clones in this sample may be carry-over from other donors' samples. Each CDR3 is given with its conserved first and last residue. Each record gives: J gene, V gene, clone size, D gene, CDR3 DNA, CDR3 protein. D genes are given only for firm matches. Size is omitted from some rows. Given values are once, few, many or a class for expanded clones.

>TRBJ2-7|TRBV7-8|.|TRBD2
TGTGCCAGCAGCTTTAGGCCTAGCGGGACCTACGAGCAGTACTTC
CASSFRPSGTYEQYF
>TRBJ2-4|TRBV7-9|.|.
TGTGCCAGCAGCCCAGCGGTAGCCAAAAACATTCAGTACTTC
CASSPAVAKNIQYF
>TRBJ2-2|TRBV9|.|TRBD2
TGTGCCAGCAGCACTCGACTAGCGGGGGGAAACACCGGGGAGCTGTTTTTT
CASSTRLAGGNTGELFF
>TRBJ1-2|TRBV6-5|few|.
TGTGCCAGCAGTTACTCAGGGAGGGGACCCACCAAACGGGGCCATGGCTACACCTTC
CASSYSGRGPTKRGHGYTF
>TRBJ1-1|TRBV7-9|few|.
TGTGCCAGCAGCTACGGCACAGGGATCGGTGAAGCTTTCTTT
CASSYGTGIGEAFF
>TRBJ2-5|TRBV27|few|.
TGTGCCAGCAGTTTATTTGGCCGGGATCAAGAGACCCAGTACTTC
CASSLFGRDQETQYF
>TRBJ1-2|TRBV7-9|few|.
TGTGCCAGCAGAGATACAGGGAACTATGGCTACACCTTC
CASRDTGNYGYTF
>TRBJ1-2|TRBV27|.|TRBD1
TGTGCCAGCATTGGACAGGGGAACTATGGCTACACCTTC
CASIGQGNYGYTF
>TRBJ2-7|TRBV7-9|many|.
TGTGCCAGCAGCCCCGGGACACTAAGCTCCTACGAGCAGTACTTC
CASSPGTLSSYEQYF
>TRBJ2-4|TRBV29-1|.|.
TGCAGCGTCGCCTACATTCCGGGTATTGACAAAAACATTCAGTACTTC
CSVAYIPGIDKNIQYF
>TRBJ2-5|TRBV12-3/TRBV12-4|few|.
TGTGCCAGCAGTCCCGGGACGAACTGGGAGACCCAGTACTTC
CASSPGTNWETQYF
>TRBJ1-1|TRBV7-9|few|.
TGTGCCAGCAGCTTGCGCTCAGGGGCAACTGAAGCTTTCTTT
CASSLRSGATEAFF
>TRBJ1-2|TRBV7-9|.|.
TGTGCCAGCAGCTTAGGTTTGAGGACCGCCTTGGATGGCTACACCTTC
CASSLGLRTALDGYTF
>TRBJ1-4|TRBV9|.|.
TGTGCCAGCAGCGTAGAAAACGGAGGACGGGAAAAACTGTTTTTT
CASSVENGGREKLFF
>TRBJ2-3|TRBV7-8|few|TRBD2
TGTGCCAGCCAGGGAATTAAGACTAGCGGGGGACCCACAGATACGCAGTATTTT
CASQGIKTSGGPTDTQYF
>TRBJ2-4|TRBV5-5|.|.
TGTGCCAGCAGTTCCCGCCAAAACGTGGCTGACATTCAGTACTTC
CASSSRQNVADIQYF
>TRBJ2-1|TRBV27|few|TRBD2
TGTGCCAGCAGTTCGGGACTAGCGGGCCCACCCGAGGAGCAGTTCTTC
CASSSGLAGPPEEQFF
>TRBJ2-3|TRBV27|once|.
TGTGCCAGCAGCTCCAAGTTGTTAGCCCCCACAGATACGCAGTATTTT
CASSSKLLAPTDTQYF
>TRBJ1-1|TRBV19|few|TRBD1
TGTGCCACCAGGACAGGGAAGAAAACTGAAGCTTTCTTT
CATRTGKKTEAFF
>TRBJ2-7|TRBV7-9|few|.
TGTGCCAGCAGCTTAGCGGGAGAGGGAAAGAAGAACGAGCAGTACTTC
CASSLAGEGKKNEQYF
>TRBJ1-1|TRBV19|.|.
TGTGCCAGTAGTACCTTCGGGGGCGGCACTGAAGCTTTCTTT
CASSTFGGGTEAFF
>TRBJ1-2|TRBV7-2|few|TRBD1
TGTGCCAGCAGCTTAGAATGGGACAGAACTAACTATGGCTACACCTTC
CASSLEWDRTNYGYTF
>TRBJ2-3|TRBV3-1|.|.
TGTGCCAGCAGCCAAGAAAAAGACACAGATACGCAGTATTTT
CASSQEKDTDTQYF
>TRBJ2-2|TRBV7-9|many|.
TGTGCCAGCAGCTCACGCCTGGGCCGTTGGGGGGAGCTGTTTTTT
CASSSRLGRWGELFF
>TRBJ1-1|TRBV10-2|.|TRBD1
TGCGCCAGCAGGGCCGGGACAGGGTTTGAAGCTTTCTTT
CASRAGTGFEAFF
>TRBJ2-7|TRBV6-5|few|.
TGTGCCAGCAGTTACGGGGACGTCTACGAGCAGTACTTC
CASSYGDVYEQYF
>TRBJ2-3|TRBV4-2|few|.
TGTGCCAGCAGCCAAGACGGAAGGCGGGGGCCAACCCCTACGCAGTATTTT
CASSQDGRRGPTPTQYF
>TRBJ1-2|TRBV5-1|.|.
TGCGCCAGCGGCTCGGCCTATGGCTACACCTTC
CASGSAYGYTF
>TRBJ2-5|TRBV6-5|.|.
TGTGCCAGCAGTTATCAGGTCGATGGTAGGGAGACCCAGTACTTC
CASSYQVDGRETQYF
>TRBJ2-1|TRBV19|.|.
TGTGCCAGTAGTATAGAAGGGACACACTCCTACAATGAGCAGTTCTTC
CASSIEGTHSYNEQFF
>TRBJ2-7|TRBV12-3/TRBV12-4|.|.
TGTGCCAGCAGTTTTCAGATCTACGAGCAGTACTTC
CASSFQIYEQYF
>TRBJ2-4|TRBV7-3|.|.
TGTGCCAGCAGCTCAGAACAGGGCGACAAAAACATTCAGTACTTC
CASSSEQGDKNIQYF
>TRBJ2-7|TRBV7-2|few|.
TGTGCCAGCAGCTATACAGGGTCCCGAACGCCCGAGCAGTACTTC
CASSYTGSRTPEQYF
>TRBJ1-6|TRBV7-8|.|.
TGTGCCAGCAGCTTCGACCTTCTGGGTTCACCCCTCCACTTT
CASSFDLLGSPLHF
>TRBJ2-4|TRBV28|few|TRBD1
TGTGCCAGCAGTTTATCCCCACCGGGACAGGGGTACATTCAGTACTTC
CASSLSPPGQGYIQYF
>TRBJ1-5|TRBV20-1|.|.
TGCAGTGCTAGAGATCCGGGCAGCAACAATCAGCCCCAGCATTTT
CSARDPGSNNQPQHF
>TRBJ2-5|TRBV5-6|.|.
TGTGCCAGCAGCTGGGACGCCGGGACCGACGAAGAGACCCAGTACTTC
CASSWDAGTDEETQYF
>TRBJ2-1|TRBV6-4|.|.
TGTGCCAGCAGAGATTCCAGGGAAAATGAGCAGTTCTTC
CASRDSRENEQFF
>TRBJ1-1|TRBV10-3|few|.
TGTGCCATCAGATTGACAGTGAACACTGAAGCTTTCTTT
CAIRLTVNTEAFF
>TRBJ2-2|TRBV7-3|few|.
TGTGCCAGCAGCCCCCCCTCTCGGGCGAGCACCGGGGAGCTGTTTTTT
CASSPPSRASTGELFF
>TRBJ2-3|TRBV27|.|.
TGTGCCAGCGGCAGAGGGGGAGATACGCAGTATTTT
CASGRGGDTQYF